These T cell receptor beta chains were read from a single sample in a study of T cell repertoires in cytomegalovirus infection. TCRdb fed the reads into MiXCR, producing one record per CDR3 protein. The data contain about 180,000 distinct CDR3 sequences, 17% of them seen just once; the ten biggest clones take up under 30%. The sample was CD8+ T cells from PBMCs. The source of these receptors is a human donor in good health (CMV status not recorded). Some clones in this sample may be carry-over from other donors' samples. CDR3s include the opening cysteine and the closing phenylalanine or tryptophan. The order of the fields is D gene, CDR3 length, V gene, clone size, J gene, CDR3 DNA, CDR3 protein. The D gene is left open where the match is weak. The size of a clone is reported for some rows only, either as once, few or many, or as a class for expanded clones.

>.|14|TRBV7-9|.|TRBJ2-2
TGTGCCAGCAGCCCGACAGCCTACACCGGGGAGCTGTTTTTT
CASSPTAYTGELFF
>.|15|TRBV7-6|.|TRBJ2-3
TGTGCCAGCAGCTTAGCGACTCCCCGGACAGATACGCAGTATTTT
CASSLATPRTDTQYF
>.|15|TRBV7-8|many|TRBJ2-1
TGTGCCAGCAGCTTAGCGGCAGGGCTGGACAATGAGCAGTTCTTC
CASSLAAGLDNEQFF
>TRBD1|16|TRBV28|few|TRBJ2-3
TGTGCCAGCAGGCCATTCAAGACAGGGTTCGCAGATACGCAGTATTTT
CASRPFKTGFADTQYF
>.|12|TRBV7-9|.|TRBJ1-2
TGTGCCAGCAGACCCCCTAGACCTGGCTACACCTTC
CASRPPRPGYTF
>.|20|TRBV12-3/TRBV12-4|few|TRBJ1-1
TGTGCCAGCAGTTTAATCGTCGTATGGGAGTGTGACAGGCCGTGGTCTGAAGCTTTCTTT
CASSLIVVWECDRPWSEAFF
>.|13|TRBV29-1|.|TRBJ2-7
TGCAGCGTTGATCCAGGGGAAGGCTACGAGCAGTACTTC
CSVDPGEGYEQYF
>.|13|TRBV7-9|many|TRBJ1-1
TGTGCCAGCAGCTTAGCGGGGGAAATTGAAGCTTTCTTT
CASSLAGEIEAFF
>.|13|TRBV7-2|few|TRBJ1-4
TGTGCCAGCAGCCCAAGGACCTATGAAAAACTGTTTTTT
CASSPRTYEKLFF
>.|15|TRBV4-1|few|TRBJ2-5
TGCGCCAGCAGCCAAGGGAACAGGGCGGAGGAGACCCAGTACTTC
CASSQGNRAEETQYF
>.|14|TRBV12-3/TRBV12-4|.|TRBJ1-1
TGTGCCAGCAGGCAACTAAGGGAGAACACTGAAGCTTTCTTT
CASRQLRENTEAFF
>.|17|TRBV7-6|.|TRBJ1-2
TGTGCCAGCAGCGCCCGGGAAGGGGCCTTTCCTAACTATGGCTACACCTTC
CASSAREGAFPNYGYTF
>TRBD1|15|TRBV7-2|few|TRBJ1-1
TGTGCCAGTAACCGGGACAGGGGGAGGGGCACTGAAGCTTTCTTT
CASNRDRGRGTEAFF
>TRBD1|18|TRBV6-2/TRBV6-3|.|TRBJ2-2
TGTGCCAGCAGTAACCGGGACAGGGATCGGTCGAACACCGGGGAGCTGTTTTTT
CASSNRDRDRSNTGELFF
>TRBD2|12|TRBV7-9|few|TRBJ2-1
TGTGCCAGCGGGCGGGGGGGCTATGAGCAGTTCTTC
CASGRGGYEQFF
>.|15|TRBV6-5|.|TRBJ1-4
TGTGCCAGCAGTTACAATCCAGGGGACTATGGAAAACTGTTTTTT
CASSYNPGDYGKLFF
>TRBD2|18|TRBV4-2|medium-sized|TRBJ2-7
TGTGCCAGCAGCCAACCTACTAGCGGGGGGCCCCACTCCTACGAGCAGTACTTC
CASSQPTSGGPHSYEQYF
>TRBD1|15|TRBV6-2/TRBV6-3|.|TRBJ2-7
TGTGCCAGCAGTAAGACCCCGGGACAGGACTACGAGCAGTACTTC
CASSKTPGQDYEQYF